Following are 3 T cell receptor beta chains from one sample sequenced in a study of blood T cell repertoires in COVID-19. The assay was immunoSEQ multiplex PCR, and TCRdb's table has in-frame clones only and misses some. This table holds 200,000 to 250,000 clones, about 90% found once. The sample taken for sequencing was PBMCs or T cells enriched from blood (not recorded which). The source is a man younger than 45 who had been exposed to COVID-19.

This sequence joins TRBV4-1 and TRBJ2-1, with 9 bases that match TRBD2. V gave up 9 bases and J gave up 2 bases; unmatched junction bases: 14. The CDR3 covers 17 residues. The germline CDR1 and CDR2 sequences are MGHRA and YSYEKL. Here the CDR3 DNA reads TGCGCCAGAGGAATAGCGGGGGACAATGCACCCTACAATGAGCAGTTCTTC. Encoded protein: CARGIAGDNAPYNEQFF.

This chain connects TRBV6-5 to TRBJ2-7; TRBD2 matches 7 bases. The CDR3 is made up of 12 amino acids. From germline, CDR1 is MNHEY and CDR2 SVGAGI. J gave up 3 bases and V 8 bases, and 4 bases lay outside the gene matches. The CDR3 reads CASARTSYEQYF. Written as DNA, the CDR3 is TGTGCCAGCGCCCGGACTAGCTACGAGCAGTACTTC.

The gene calls are TRBV6-2 or TRBV6-3 and TRBJ1-1, with 8 bases lining up with TRBD1. The V gene's germline CDR1 is MNHEY and CDR2 SVGEGT. This CDR3 spans 17 amino acids. V trimming: 6 bases; J trimming: 3 bases; junction bases outside the gene matches: 15. The CDR3 sequence: CASSRPQGALADTEAFF. DNA of the CDR3: TGTGCCAGCAGCCGACCTCAGGGGGCTCTGGCGGACACTGAAGCTTTCTTT.